These 20 T cell receptor beta chains came from one sample sequenced in a study of CXCR3-negative and CXCR3-positive naive CD8 T cells. cDNA libraries for TRB were generated by 5' RACE incorporating UMI labels. After re-calling the 5' RACE reads, TCRdb lists one entry per CDR3 protein, DNA absent. The sample includes thousands of distinct CDR3 sequences. The specimen sequenced was naive CXCR3- CD8+ T cells from blood. Regarding subset: CD45RO-CCR7+CD27+CD95- naive CD8+ T cells lacking CXCR3 (TNR3-). Receptors originate from a human donor in good health. Some clones in this sample may be carry-over from other donors' samples.

The chain employs TRBV29-1 and TRBJ2-3; as DNA is missing, the TRBD1 call by TCRdb cannot be tested. The CDR3 is made up of 11 amino acids. Germline CDR1 SQVTM, CDR2 ANQGSEA. Here the CDR3 reads CSVVGADTQYF.

The rearrangement links TRBV3-1 to TRBJ2-5; the D call of TRBD1 rests on TCRdb alone, since no DNA is present to check it. Germline assignment: CDR1 LGHDT and CDR2 YNNKEL (reference sequence). The CDR3 runs 18 residues. The CDR3 sequence: CASSQEGGQVRPQETQYF.

This clonotype registers medium-sized by frequency. This chain uses TRBV28 with TRBJ2-3; TCRdb picks TRBD2, but there is no DNA to check that call. Per germline, CDR1 MDHEN and CDR2 SYDVKM. CDR3 length: 14 amino acids. The CDR3: CASSLRQGLDTQYF.

The chain joins TRBV4-1 to TRBJ1-2; the TRBD1 assignment by TCRdb is unverifiable without DNA. This CDR3 spans 17 amino acids. Germline V lookup: CDR1 MGHRA, CDR2 YSYEKL. CDR3 sequence reads: CASSQVAPGLVNYGYTF.

This chain uses TRBV4-3 with TRBJ2-1; TCRdb picks TRBD2, but there is no DNA to check that call. Germline V gene data show CDR1 as LGHNA and CDR2 as YSLEER. CDR3 length: 17 residues. The chain's CDR3 is CASSQELAGGLLNEQFF.

Frequency places this clonotype as medium-sized. The chain employs TRBV5-1 and TRBJ2-7; TCRdb returns TRBD1, unconfirmable since there is no DNA. This CDR3 region has 17 residues. Germline-derived CDR1 and CDR2 are SGHRS and YFSETQ. CDR3: CASSPRYRGNDVYEQYF.

The chain uses TRBV6-4 and TRBJ1-5; the TCRdb D gene call, TRBD1, has no DNA to confirm it. The CDR3 spans 21 residues. Germline-derived CDR1 and CDR2 are MRHNA and SNTAGT. The CDR3 here is CASSDSNRDRLPAYSNQPQHF.

The chain uses TRBV11-2 and TRBJ2-5; TCRdb's D call, TRBD1, is unchecked because there is no DNA. The CDR3 runs to 15 residues. Germline-derived CDR1 and CDR2 are SGHAT and FQNNGV. The CDR3 sequence is CASNLIGTILETQYF.

This clonotype counts as medium-sized (0.01 to 0.1%) by frequency. The chain couples TRBV27 to TRBJ2-1; TCRdb proposes TRBD2, but this gene call is untestable without DNA. The CDR3 runs 18 residues. The V gene's germline CDR1 is MNHEY and CDR2 SMNVEV (reference sequence). CDR3: CASSLLAGGPVSYNEQFF.

V gene TRBV5-1 combines with J gene TRBJ1-1; checking the TCRdb D call of TRBD1 is not possible without DNA. This CDR3 contains 15 residues. Germline lookup yields CDR1 SGHRS and CDR2 YFSETQ. CDR3 region: CASSFPAQGNTEAFF.

The V and J genes are TRBV25-1 and TRBJ1-1. CDR1 is MGHDK and CDR2 is SYGVNS in the germline V gene. The length of the CDR3 is 13 residues. The CDR3 reads CASSEHAADEAFF.

This clonotype counts as medium-sized (0.01 to 0.1%) by frequency. The rearrangement joins TRBV20-1 to TRBJ1-5. CDR1 and CDR2 from the germline V gene are DFQATT and SNEGSKA (reference sequence). The CDR3 length is 15 residues. CDR3 region: CSARTDHGGNQPQHF.

This clonotype is classed as medium-sized by frequency. The chain combines TRBV12-3 or TRBV12-4 with TRBJ2-2; no DNA is available, so the TRBD1 call from TCRdb remains unchecked. The CDR3 contains 15 residues. CDR3 region: CASSPGTGASGELFF.

By frequency, this clonotype registers medium-sized. The chain is built from TRBV29-1 and TRBJ2-7. The CDR3 consists of 12 residues. Per germline, CDR1 SQVTM and CDR2 ANQGSEA. CDR3: CSVEYDGYEQYF.

The chain carries TRBV15 and TRBJ2-5; the TRBD2 assignment by TCRdb is unverifiable without DNA. This CDR3 contains 16 residues. Germline V lookup: CDR1 LNHNV, CDR2 YYDKDF (reference sequence). The CDR3 here is CATSNRLAGGRETQYF. The complete variable domain, with remaining parts taken from reference TRBV15 and TRBJ2-5, reads DAMVIQNPRYQVTQFGKPVTLSCSQTLNHNVMYWYQQKSSQAPKLLFHYYDKDFNNEADTPDNFQSRRPNTSFCFLDIRSPGLGDTAMYLCATSNRLAGGRETQYFGPGTRLLVL.

This chain connects TRBV29-1 to TRBJ1-1; TCRdb picks TRBD1, but there is no DNA to check that call. Germline CDR1 reads SQVTM; CDR2 reads ANQGSEA. CDR3 length: 13 residues. CDR3 sequence reads: CSVEQGYVTEAFF.

The chain links TRBV4-3 to TRBJ2-1; TCRdb's D call, TRBD2, is unchecked because there is no DNA. The CDR3 is 17 residues long. Germline V gene lookup returns CDR1 LGHNA and CDR2 YSLEER. The CDR3 region is CASSQDVGLAGRNEQFF.

This sequence joins TRBV20-1 and TRBJ2-1; the TCRdb D gene call, TRBD2, has no DNA to confirm it. The germline CDR1 and CDR2 sequences are DFQATT and SNEGSKA (reference sequence). The length of the CDR3 is 15 residues. CDR3 region: CSARLAGDRTGEQFF.

Judged by frequency, this clonotype is medium-sized. This sequence joins TRBV29-1 and TRBJ2-6. This CDR3 has 14 amino acids. Germline V lookup: CDR1 SQVTM, CDR2 ANQGSEA. CDR3 region: CSVKGTSGANVLTF.

CDR3 sequence: CASSERTGAGTEQFF. The J gene is TRBJ2-1, the V gene TRBV6-4; without DNA, the TCRdb call of TRBD1 cannot be checked. The germline V gene has CDR1 MRHNA and CDR2 SNTAGT. The CDR3 runs 15 residues.